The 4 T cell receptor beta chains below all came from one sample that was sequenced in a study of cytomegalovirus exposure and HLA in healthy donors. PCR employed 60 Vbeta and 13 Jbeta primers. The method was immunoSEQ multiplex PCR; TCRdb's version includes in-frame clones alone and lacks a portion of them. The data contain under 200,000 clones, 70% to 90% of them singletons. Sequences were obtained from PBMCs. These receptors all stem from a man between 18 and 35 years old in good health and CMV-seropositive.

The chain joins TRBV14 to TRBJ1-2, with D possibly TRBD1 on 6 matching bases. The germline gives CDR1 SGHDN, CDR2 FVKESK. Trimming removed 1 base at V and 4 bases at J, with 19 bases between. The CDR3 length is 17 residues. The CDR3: CASSQGGGGPRFYGYTF. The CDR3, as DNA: TGTGCCAGCAGCCAAGGTGGGGGCGGTCCCCGCTTCTATGGCTACACCTTC.

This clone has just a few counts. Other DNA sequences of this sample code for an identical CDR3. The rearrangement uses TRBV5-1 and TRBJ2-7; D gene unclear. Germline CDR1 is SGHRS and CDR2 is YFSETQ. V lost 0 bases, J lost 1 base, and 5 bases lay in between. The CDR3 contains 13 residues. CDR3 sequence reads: CASSLVSSYEQYF. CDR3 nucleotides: TGCGCCAGCAGCTTGGTGTCGTCCTACGAGCAGTACTTC. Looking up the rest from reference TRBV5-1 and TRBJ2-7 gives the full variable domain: KAGVTQTPRYLIKTRGQQVTLSCSPISGHRSVSWYQQTPGQGLQFLFEYFSETQRNKGNFPGRFSGRQFSNSRSEMNVSTLELGDSALYLCASSLVSSYEQYFGPGTRLTVT.

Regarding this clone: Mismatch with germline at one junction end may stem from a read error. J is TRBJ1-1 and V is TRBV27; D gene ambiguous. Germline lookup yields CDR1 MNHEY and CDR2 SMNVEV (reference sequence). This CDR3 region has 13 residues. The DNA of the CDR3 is TGTGCCAGCAGTCTATCTCTTCTCGCTGAAGCTTTCTTT. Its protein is CASSLSLLAEAFF.

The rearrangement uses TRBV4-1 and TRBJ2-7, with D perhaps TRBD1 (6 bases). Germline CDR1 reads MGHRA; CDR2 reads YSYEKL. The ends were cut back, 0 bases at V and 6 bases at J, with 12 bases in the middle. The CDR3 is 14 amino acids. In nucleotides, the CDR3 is TGCGCCAGCAGCCAAGATGAGGGGGTAGGCGAGCAGTACTTC. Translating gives CASSQDEGVGEQYF.